The clone carrying this TCR beta chain was counted a few times. This record comes from a study of CD8+ T cells in alopecia areata. Study information: Tofacitinib ran for 6 to 18 months before 6 months off drug.

Individuals with alopecia areata gave both lesional scalp punch biopsies and peripheral blood for collection. Following RNA extraction, reverse transcription yielded cDNA that acted as the sequencing template. TCRdb's table, derived via immunoSEQ multiplex PCR, lists solely in-frame clones and lacks some. Of some 95,000 clones in the sample, less than 50% were seen once. The CDR3 is 14 amino acids. Germline CDR1 reads MDHEN; CDR2 reads SYDVKM. The ends lost 7 bases at V and 6 bases at J; junction bases unmatched: 11. This receptor was obtained from a human donor with alopecia areata. V and J are TRBV28 and TRBJ1-1; 7 nucleotides agree with TRBD1. The sequenced material came from CD4+ T cells sorted from blood. The CDR3 DNA sequence: TGTGCCAGCATCAGACAGGGCGGTCTGGCTGAAGCTTTCTTT. Amino acids: CASIRQGGLAEAFF.